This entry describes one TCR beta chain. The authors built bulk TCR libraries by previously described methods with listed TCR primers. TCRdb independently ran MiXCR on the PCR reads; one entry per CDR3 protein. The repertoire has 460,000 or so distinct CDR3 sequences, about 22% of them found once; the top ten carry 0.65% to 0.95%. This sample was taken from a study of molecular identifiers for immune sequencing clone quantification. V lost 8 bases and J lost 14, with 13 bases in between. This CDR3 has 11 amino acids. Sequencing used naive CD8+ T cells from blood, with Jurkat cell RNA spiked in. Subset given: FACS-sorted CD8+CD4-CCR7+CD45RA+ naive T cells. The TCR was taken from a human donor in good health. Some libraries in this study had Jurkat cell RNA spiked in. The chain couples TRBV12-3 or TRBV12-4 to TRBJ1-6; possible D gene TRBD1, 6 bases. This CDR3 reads CASGPGTSLHF. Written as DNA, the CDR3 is TGTGCCAGCGGTCCCGGGACATCCCTCCACTTT.